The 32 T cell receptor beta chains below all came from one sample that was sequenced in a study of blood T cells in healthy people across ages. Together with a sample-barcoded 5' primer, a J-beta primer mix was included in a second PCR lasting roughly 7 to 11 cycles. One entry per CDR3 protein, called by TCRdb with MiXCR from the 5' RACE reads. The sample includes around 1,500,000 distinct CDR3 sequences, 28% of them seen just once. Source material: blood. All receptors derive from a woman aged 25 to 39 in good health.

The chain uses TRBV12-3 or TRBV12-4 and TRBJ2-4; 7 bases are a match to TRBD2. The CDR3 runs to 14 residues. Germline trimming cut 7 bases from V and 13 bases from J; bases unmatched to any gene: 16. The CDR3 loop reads CASTLGLSYNEQYF. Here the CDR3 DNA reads TGTGCCAGCACCTTGGGACTATCCTACAATGAGCAGTACTTC.

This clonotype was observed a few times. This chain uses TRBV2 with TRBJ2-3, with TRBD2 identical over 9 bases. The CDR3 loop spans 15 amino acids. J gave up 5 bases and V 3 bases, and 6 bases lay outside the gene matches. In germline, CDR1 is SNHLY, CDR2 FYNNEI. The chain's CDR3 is CASSDVVAGEDTQYF. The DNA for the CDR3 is TGTGCCAGCAGTGATGTGGTAGCGGGGGAAGATACGCAGTATTTT.

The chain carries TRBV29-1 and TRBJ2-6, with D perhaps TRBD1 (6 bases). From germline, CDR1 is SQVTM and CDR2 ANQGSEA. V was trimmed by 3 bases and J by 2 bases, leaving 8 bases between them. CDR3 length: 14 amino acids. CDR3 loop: CSVEGAPGANVLTF. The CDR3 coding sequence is TGCAGCGTTGAGGGGGCGCCTGGGGCCAACGTCCTGACTTTC.

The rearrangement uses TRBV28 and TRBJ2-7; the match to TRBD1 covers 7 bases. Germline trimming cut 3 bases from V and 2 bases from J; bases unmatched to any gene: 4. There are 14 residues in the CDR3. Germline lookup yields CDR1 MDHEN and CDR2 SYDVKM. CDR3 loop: CASSLMGTAYEQYF. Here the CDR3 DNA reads TGTGCCAGCAGTTTGATGGGGACAGCCTACGAGCAGTACTTC.

The CDR3 spells CAISESGGIWTGYTF. Here the CDR3 DNA reads TGTGCCATCAGTGAGAGCGGGGGGATATGGACTGGCTACACCTTC. This sequence joins TRBV10-3 and TRBJ1-2; TRBD1 is a possible D gene (5 bases). V lost 2 bases, J lost 7 bases, and 17 bases lay in between. The CDR3 is 15 amino acids. Germline assignment: CDR1 ENHRY and CDR2 SYGVKD.

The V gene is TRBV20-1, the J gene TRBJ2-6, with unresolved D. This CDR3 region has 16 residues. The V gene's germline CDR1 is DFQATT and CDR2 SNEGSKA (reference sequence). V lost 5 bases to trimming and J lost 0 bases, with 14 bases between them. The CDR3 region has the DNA TGCAGTGCTTCGGCGGCGAGGCTCTCTGGGGCCAACGTCCTGACTTTC. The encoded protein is CSASAARLSGANVLTF.

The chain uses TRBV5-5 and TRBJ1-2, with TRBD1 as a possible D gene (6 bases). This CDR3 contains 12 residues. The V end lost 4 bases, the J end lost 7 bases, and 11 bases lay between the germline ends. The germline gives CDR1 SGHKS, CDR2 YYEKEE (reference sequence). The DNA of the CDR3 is TGTGCCAGCAGCGCGGGACAAATTGGCTACACCTTC. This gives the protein CASSAGQIGYTF.

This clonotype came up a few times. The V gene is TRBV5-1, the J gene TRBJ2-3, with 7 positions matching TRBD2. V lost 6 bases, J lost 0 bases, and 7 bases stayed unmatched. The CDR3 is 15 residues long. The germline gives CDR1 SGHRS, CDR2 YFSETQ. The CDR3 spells CASTGTTSSTDTQYF. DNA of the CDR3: TGCGCCAGCACCGGGACTACATCTAGCACAGATACGCAGTATTTT.

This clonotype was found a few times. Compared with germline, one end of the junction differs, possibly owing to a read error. CDR3 protein: CVSSYSSYNEQFF. The CDR3, as DNA: TGTGTCAGCAGTTACTCGAGTTACAATGAGCAGTTCTTC. V is TRBV6-2 or TRBV6-3 and J is TRBJ2-1; D is ambiguous. CDR1 is MNHEY and CDR2 is SVGEGT in the germline V gene. The CDR3 has 13 amino acids.

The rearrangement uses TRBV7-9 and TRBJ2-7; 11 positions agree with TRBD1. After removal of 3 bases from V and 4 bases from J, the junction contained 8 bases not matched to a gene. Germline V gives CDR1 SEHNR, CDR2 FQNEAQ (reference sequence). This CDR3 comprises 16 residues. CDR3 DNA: TGTGCCAGCAGCTTCGGAGGGACAGGGGGTAGGTACGAGCAGTACTTC. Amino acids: CASSFGGTGGRYEQYF.

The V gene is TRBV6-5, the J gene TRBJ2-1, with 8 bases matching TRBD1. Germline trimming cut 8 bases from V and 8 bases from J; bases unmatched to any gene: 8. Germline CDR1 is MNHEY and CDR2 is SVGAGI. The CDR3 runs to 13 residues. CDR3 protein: CASSGGAVDEQFF. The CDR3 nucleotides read TGTGCCAGCTCAGGGGGCGCAGTCGATGAGCAGTTCTTC.

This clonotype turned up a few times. The CDR3 DNA reads TGTGCCAGCAGTTGGACGGTCCGCACTGAAGCTTTCTTT. Encoded protein: CASSWTVRTEAFF. The chain has TRBV6-5 and TRBJ1-1; D is uncertain. The CDR3 spans 13 residues. V lost 4 bases, J lost 4 bases, and 10 bases lay in between. Per the germline V gene, CDR1 is MNHEY and CDR2 is SVGAGI.

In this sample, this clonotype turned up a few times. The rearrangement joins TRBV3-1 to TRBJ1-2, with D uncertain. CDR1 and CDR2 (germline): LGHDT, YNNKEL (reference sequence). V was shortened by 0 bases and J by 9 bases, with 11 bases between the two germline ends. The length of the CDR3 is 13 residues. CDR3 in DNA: TGTGCCAGCAGCCAAGATCGTGGGCGCAGCTACACCTTC. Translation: CASSQDRGRSYTF.

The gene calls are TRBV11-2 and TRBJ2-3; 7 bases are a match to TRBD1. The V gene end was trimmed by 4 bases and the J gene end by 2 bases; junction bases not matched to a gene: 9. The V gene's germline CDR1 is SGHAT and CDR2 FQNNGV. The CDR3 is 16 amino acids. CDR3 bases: TGTGCCAGCAGCTCCACCGGGACAGCCTTCACAGATACGCAGTATTTT. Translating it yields CASSSTGTAFTDTQYF.

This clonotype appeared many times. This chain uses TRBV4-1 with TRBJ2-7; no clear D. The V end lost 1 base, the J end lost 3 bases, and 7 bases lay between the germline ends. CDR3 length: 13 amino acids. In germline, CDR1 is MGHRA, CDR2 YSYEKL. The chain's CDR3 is CASSQVPNYEQYF. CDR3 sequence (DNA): TGCGCCAGCAGCCAAGTTCCGAACTACGAGCAGTACTTC.

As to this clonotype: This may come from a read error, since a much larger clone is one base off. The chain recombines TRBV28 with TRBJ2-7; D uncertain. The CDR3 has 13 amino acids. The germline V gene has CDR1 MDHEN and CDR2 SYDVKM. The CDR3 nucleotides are TGTGCCAGCAGTTTATGGCCCTCCTACGAGCGGTACTTC. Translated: CASSLWPSYERYF.

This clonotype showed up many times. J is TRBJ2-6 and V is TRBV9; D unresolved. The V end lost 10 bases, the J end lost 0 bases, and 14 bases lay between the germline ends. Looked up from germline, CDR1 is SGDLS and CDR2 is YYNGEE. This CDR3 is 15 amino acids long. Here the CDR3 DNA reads TGTGCCGGTAGGGTTTCTTCCTCTGGGGCCAACGTCCTGACTTTC. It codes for CAGRVSSSGANVLTF.

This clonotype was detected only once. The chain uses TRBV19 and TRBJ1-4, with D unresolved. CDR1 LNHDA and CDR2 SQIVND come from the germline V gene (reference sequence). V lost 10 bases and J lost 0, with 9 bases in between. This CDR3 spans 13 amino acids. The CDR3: CATTRTTNEKLFF. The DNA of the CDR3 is TGTGCCACCACCAGAACAACTAATGAAAAACTGTTTTTT.

The CDR3 protein is CASSLWGGSSEAFF. CDR3 nucleotide sequence: TGTGCCAGCAGCCTTTGGGGGGGAAGTTCTGAAGCTTTCTTT. V gene TRBV11-2 combines with J gene TRBJ1-1; maybe TRBD1 (5 bases). This CDR3 is 14 amino acids long. V was trimmed by 5 bases and J by 6 bases, leaving 16 bases between them. Germline lookup yields CDR1 SGHAT and CDR2 FQNNGV.

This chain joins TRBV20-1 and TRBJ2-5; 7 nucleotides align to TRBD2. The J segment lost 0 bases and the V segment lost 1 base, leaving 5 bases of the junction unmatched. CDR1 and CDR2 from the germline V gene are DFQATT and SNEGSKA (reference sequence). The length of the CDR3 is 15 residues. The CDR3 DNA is TGCAGTGCTAGAGTGGGGGGGGGGAACCAAGAGACCCAGTACTTC. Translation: CSARVGGGNQETQYF.

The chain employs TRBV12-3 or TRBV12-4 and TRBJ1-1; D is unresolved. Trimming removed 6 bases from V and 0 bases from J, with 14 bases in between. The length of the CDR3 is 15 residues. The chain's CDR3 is CASSPRRDLNTEAFF. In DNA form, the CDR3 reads TGTGCCAGCAGCCCCCGCCGGGATCTGAACACTGAAGCTTTCTTT.

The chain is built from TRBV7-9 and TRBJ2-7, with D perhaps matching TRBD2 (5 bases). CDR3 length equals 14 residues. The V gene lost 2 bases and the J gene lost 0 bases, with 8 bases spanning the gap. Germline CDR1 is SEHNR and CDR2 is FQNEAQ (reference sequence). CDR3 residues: CASSLFGDSYEQYF. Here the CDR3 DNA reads TGTGCCAGCAGCTTATTCGGGGACTCCTACGAGCAGTACTTC.

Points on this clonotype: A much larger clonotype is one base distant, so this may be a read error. The CDR3 spells CASGYRETDTQYF. DNA of the CDR3: TGTGCCAGCGGCTACAGGGAAACAGATACGCAGTATTTT. This chain joins TRBV7-2 and TRBJ2-3; tentative D call: TRBD1 (6 bases). The CDR3 runs to 13 residues. V dropped 8 bases and J dropped 3 bases, with 12 bases sitting between them. Germline V gene sequence: CDR1 SGHTA, CDR2 FQGNSA.

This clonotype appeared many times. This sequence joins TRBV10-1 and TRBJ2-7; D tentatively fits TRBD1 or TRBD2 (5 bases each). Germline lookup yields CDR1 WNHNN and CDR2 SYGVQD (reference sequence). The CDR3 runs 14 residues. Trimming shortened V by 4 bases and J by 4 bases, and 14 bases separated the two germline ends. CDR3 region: CASSAAGTLYEQYF. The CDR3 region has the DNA TGCGCCAGCAGTGCCGCCGGGACCCTATACGAGCAGTACTTC.

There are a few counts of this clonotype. CDR3 region: CSASGDYNEQYF. Written as DNA, the CDR3 is TGCAGTGCTAGCGGGGATTACAATGAGCAGTACTTC. The rearrangement joins TRBV20-1 to TRBJ2-4, with D possibly being TRBD2 (5 bases). Germline-derived CDR1 and CDR2 are DFQATT and SNEGSKA (reference sequence). Trimming pared 3 bases from V and 13 bases from J, leaving 16 bases between. The CDR3 totals 12 residues.

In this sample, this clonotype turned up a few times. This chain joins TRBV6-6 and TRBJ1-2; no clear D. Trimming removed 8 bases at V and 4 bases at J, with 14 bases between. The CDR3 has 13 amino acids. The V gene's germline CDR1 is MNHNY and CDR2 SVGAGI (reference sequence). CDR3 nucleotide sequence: TGTGCCAGCCTCAGCGGGGAAACCTATGGCTACACCTTC. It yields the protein CASLSGETYGYTF.

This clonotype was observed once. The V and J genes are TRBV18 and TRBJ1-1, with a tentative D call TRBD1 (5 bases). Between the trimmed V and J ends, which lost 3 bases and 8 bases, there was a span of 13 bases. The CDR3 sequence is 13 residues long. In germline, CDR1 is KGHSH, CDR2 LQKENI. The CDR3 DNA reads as TGTGCCAGCTCACCCGGGGCAGTCCTAGAAGCTTTCTTT. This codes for CASSPGAVLEAFF.

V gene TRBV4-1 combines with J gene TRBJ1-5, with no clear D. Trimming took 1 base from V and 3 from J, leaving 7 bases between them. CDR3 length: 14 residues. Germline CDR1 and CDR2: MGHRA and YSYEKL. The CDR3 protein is CASSQGSLNQPQHF. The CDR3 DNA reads TGCGCCAGCAGCCAAGGTTCCCTCAATCAGCCCCAGCATTTT.

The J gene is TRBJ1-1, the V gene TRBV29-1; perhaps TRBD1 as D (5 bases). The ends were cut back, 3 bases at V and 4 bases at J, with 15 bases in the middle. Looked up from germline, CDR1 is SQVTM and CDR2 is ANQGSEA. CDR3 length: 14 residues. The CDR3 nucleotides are TGCAGCGTTGAGGACACCTCCATGATCACTGAAGCTTTCTTT. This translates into CSVEDTSMITEAFF.

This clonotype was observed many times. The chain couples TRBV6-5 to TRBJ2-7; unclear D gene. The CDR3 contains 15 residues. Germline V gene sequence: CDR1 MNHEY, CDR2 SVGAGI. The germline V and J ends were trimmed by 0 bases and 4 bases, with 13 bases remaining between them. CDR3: CASSYSQVEFYEQYF. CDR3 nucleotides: TGTGCCAGCAGTTACTCCCAGGTTGAATTTTACGAGCAGTACTTC.

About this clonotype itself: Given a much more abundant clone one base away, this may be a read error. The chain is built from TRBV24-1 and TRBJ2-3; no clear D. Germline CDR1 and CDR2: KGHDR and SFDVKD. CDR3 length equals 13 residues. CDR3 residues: CAASEPATNTQYF. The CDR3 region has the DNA TGTGCCGCCAGTGAGCCTGCTACAAATACGCAGTATTTT.

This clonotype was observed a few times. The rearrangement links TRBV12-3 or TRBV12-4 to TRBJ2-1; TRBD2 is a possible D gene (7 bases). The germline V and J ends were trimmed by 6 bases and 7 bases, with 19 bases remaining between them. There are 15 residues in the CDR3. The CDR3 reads CASSRFGGPNNEQFF. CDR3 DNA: TGTGCCAGCAGCCGTTTCGGGGGGCCCAATAATGAGCAGTTCTTC.